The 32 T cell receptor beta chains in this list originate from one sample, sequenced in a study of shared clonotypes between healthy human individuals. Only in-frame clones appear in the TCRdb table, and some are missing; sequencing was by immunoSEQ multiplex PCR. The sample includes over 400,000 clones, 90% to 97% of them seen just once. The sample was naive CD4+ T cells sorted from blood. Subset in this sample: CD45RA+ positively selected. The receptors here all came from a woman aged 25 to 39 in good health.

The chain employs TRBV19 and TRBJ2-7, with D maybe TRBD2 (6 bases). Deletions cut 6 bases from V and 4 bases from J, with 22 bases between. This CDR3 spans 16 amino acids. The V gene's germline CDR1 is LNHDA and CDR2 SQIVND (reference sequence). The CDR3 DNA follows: TGTGCCAGTAGGGATCGGGGAGAAGGAGGGCAATACGAGCAGTACTTC. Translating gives CASRDRGEGGQYEQYF.

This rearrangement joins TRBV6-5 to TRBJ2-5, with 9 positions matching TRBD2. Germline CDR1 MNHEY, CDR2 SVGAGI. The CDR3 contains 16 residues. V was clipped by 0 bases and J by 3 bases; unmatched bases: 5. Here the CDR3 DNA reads TGTGCCAGCAGTTACTCGTATAGCGGGAGAAAAGAGACCCAGTACTTC. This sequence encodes CASSYSYSGRKETQYF.

The CDR3: CASSERPTRGRTEAFF. DNA of the CDR3: TGTGCCAGCAGTGAACGCCCCACCAGGGGGCGAACTGAAGCTTTCTTT. This chain uses TRBV25-1 with TRBJ1-1; 8 bases are shared with TRBD1. The CDR3 sequence is 16 residues long. The J segment lost 5 bases and the V segment lost 2 bases, leaving 10 bases of the junction unmatched. Per germline, CDR1 MGHDK and CDR2 SYGVNS.

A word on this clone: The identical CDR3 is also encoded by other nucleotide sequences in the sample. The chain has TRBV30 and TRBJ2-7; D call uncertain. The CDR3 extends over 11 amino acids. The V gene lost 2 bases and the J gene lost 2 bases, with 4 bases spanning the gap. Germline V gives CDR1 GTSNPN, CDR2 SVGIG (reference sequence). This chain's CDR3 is CAWSSAYEQYF. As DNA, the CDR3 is TGTGCCTGGAGTTCAGCCTACGAGCAGTACTTC.

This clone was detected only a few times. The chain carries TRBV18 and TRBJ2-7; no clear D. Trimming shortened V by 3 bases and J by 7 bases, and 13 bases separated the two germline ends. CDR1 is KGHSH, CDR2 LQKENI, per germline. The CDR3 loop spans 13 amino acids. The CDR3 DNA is TGTGCCAGCTCACCGGAGCCCTTGGGGGAGCAGTACTTC. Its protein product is CASSPEPLGEQYF.

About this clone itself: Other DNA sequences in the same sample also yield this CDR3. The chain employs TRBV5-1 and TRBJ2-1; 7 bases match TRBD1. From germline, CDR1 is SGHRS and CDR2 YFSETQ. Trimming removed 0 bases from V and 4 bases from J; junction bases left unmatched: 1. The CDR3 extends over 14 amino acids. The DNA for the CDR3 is TGCGCCAGCAGCTTGGGACAGGGTTACAATGAGCAGTTCTTC. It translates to CASSLGQGYNEQFF.

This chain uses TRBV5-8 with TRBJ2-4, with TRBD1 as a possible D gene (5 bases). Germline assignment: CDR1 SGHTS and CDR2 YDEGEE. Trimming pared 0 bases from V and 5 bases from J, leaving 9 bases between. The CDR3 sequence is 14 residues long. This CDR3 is CASSLVQGENIQYF. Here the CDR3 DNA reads TGTGCCAGCAGCTTGGTTCAGGGTGAAAACATTCAGTACTTC.

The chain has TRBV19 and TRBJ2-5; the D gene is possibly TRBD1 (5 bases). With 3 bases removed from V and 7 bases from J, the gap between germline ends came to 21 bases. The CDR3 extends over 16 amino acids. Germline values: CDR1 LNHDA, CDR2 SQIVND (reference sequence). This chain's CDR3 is CASSMLGHRSGATQYF. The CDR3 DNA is TGTGCCAGTAGTATGCTAGGACACAGAAGTGGGGCGACCCAGTACTTC.

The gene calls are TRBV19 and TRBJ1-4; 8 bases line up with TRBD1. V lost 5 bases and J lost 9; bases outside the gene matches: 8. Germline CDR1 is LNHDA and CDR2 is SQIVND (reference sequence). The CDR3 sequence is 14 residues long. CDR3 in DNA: TGTGCCAGTAGTGGACAGGGAGTATACAAAAAACTGTTTTTT. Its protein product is CASSGQGVYKKLFF.

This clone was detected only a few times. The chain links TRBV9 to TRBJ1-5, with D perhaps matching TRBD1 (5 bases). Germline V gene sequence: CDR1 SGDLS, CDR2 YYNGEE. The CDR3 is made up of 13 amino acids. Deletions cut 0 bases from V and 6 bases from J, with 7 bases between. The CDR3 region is CASSVGGSQPQHF. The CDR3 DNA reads TGTGCCAGCAGCGTAGGGGGGAGTCAGCCCCAGCATTTT.

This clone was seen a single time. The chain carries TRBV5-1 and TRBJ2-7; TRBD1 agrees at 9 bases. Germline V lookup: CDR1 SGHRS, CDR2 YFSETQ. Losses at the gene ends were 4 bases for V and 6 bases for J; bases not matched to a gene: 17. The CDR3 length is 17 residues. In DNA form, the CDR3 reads TGCGCCAGCAGCCCTCTCCCTTCAACGGACAGGGGTGGCGAGCAGTACTTC. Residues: CASSPLPSTDRGGEQYF.

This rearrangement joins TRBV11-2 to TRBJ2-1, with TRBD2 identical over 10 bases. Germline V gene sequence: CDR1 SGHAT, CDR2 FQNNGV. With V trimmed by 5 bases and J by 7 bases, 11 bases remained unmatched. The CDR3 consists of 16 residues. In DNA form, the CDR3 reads TGTGCCAGCAGCACCCCGGGACTAGCGAAACGGAATGAGCAGTTCTTC. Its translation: CASSTPGLAKRNEQFF.

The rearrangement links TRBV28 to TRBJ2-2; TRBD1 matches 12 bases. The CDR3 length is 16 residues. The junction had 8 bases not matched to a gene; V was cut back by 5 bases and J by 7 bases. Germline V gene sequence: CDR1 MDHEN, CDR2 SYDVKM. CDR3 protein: CASSTPGQGALGELFF. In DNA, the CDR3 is TGTGCCAGCAGTACCCCGGGACAGGGGGCGCTCGGGGAGCTGTTTTTT. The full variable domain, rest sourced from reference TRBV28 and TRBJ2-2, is DVKVTQSSRYLVKRTGEKVFLECVQDMDHENMFWYRQDPGLGLRLIYFSYDVKMKEKGDIPEGYSVSREKKERFSLILESASTNQTSMYLCASSTPGQGALGELFFGEGSRLTVL.

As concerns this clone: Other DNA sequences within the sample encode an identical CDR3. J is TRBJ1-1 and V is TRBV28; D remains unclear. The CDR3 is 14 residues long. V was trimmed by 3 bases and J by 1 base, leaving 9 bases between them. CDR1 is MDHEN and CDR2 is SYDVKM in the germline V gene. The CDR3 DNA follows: TGTGCCAGCAGTTTGAGTCCCGAGAACACTGAAGCTTTCTTT. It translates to CASSLSPENTEAFF. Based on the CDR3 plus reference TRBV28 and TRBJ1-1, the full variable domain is DVKVTQSSRYLVKRTGEKVFLECVQDMDHENMFWYRQDPGLGLRLIYFSYDVKMKEKGDIPEGYSVSREKKERFSLILESASTNQTSMYLCASSLSPENTEAFFGQGTRLTVV.

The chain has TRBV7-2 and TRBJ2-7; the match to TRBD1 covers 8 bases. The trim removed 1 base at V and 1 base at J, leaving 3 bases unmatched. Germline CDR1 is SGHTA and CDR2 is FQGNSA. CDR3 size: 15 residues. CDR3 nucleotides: TGTGCCAGCAGCTTAGAAAGGACAGGGTCCTACGAGCAGTACTTC. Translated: CASSLERTGSYEQYF.

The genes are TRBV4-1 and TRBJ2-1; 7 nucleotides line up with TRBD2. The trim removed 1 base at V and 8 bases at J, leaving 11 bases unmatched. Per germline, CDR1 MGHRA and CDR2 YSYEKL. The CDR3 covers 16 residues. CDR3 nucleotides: TGCGCCAGCAGCCAAGTTTCCAGCGGGATAGGTGATGAGCAGTTCTTC. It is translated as CASSQVSSGIGDEQFF.

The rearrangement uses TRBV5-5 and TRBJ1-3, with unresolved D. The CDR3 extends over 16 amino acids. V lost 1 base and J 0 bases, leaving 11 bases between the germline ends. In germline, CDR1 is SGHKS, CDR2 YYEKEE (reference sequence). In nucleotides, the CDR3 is TGTGCCAGCAGCTTGTGGCCGTCTGTCTCTGGAAACACCATATATTTT. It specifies CASSLWPSVSGNTIYF.

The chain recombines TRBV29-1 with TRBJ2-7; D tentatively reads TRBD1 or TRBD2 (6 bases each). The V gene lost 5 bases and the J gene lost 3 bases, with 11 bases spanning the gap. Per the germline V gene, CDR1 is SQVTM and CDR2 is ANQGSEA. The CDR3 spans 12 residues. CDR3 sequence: CSVSQGGYEQYF. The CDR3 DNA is TGCAGCGTTTCACAGGGAGGCTACGAGCAGTACTTC.

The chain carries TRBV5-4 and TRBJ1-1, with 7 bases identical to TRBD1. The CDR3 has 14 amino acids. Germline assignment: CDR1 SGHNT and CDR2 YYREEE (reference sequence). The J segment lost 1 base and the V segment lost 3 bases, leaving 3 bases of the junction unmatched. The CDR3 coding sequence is TGTGCCAGCAGCTCCTACAGGGGGAACACTGAAGCTTTCTTT. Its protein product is CASSSYRGNTEAFF. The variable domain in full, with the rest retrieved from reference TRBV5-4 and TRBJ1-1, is ETGVTQSPTHLIKTRGQQVTLRCSSQSGHNTVSWYQQALGQGPQFIFQYYREEENGRGNFPPRFSGLQFPNYSSELNVNALELDDSALYLCASSSYRGNTEAFFGQGTRLTVV.

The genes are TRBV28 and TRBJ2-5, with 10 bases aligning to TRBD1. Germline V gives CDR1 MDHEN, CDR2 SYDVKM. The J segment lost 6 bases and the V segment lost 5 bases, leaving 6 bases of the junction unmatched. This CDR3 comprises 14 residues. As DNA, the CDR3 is TGTGCCAGCAGTCCCGGGACAGGGGCAAAGACCCAGTACTTC. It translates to CASSPGTGAKTQYF. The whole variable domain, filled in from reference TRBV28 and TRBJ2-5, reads DVKVTQSSRYLVKRTGEKVFLECVQDMDHENMFWYRQDPGLGLRLIYFSYDVKMKEKGDIPEGYSVSREKKERFSLILESASTNQTSMYLCASSPGTGAKTQYFGPGTRLLVL.

CDR3 loop: CASSVAPAGGNEQFF. The CDR3 DNA follows: TGTGCCAGCAGCGTAGCCCCAGCGGGAGGGAATGAGCAGTTCTTC. V gene TRBV9 combines with J gene TRBJ2-1; 10 bases line up with TRBD2. There are 15 residues in the CDR3. Germline V gene sequence: CDR1 SGDLS, CDR2 YYNGEE. V lost 0 bases and J lost 7; bases outside the gene matches: 4.

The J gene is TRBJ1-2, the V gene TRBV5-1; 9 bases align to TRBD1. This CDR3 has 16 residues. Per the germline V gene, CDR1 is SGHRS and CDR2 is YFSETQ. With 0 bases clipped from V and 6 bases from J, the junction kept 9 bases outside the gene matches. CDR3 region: CASSLVLGDREHGYTF. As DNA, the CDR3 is TGCGCCAGCAGCTTGGTTCTAGGGGACAGGGAACATGGCTACACCTTC.

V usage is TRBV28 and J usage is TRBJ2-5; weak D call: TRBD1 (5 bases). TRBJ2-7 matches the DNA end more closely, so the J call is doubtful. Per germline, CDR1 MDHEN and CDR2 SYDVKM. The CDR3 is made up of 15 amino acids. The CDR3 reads CASSSDRKLYYEQYF. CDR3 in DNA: TGTGCCAGCTCCTCCGACAGAAAGCTTTACTACGAGCAGTACTTC.

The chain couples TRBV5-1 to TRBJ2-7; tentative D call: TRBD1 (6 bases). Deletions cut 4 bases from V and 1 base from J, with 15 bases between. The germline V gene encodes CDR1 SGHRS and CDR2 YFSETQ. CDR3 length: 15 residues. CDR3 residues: CASSPRPQGSYEQYF. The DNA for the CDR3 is TGCGCCAGCAGCCCAAGACCCCAGGGGTCCTACGAGCAGTACTTC.

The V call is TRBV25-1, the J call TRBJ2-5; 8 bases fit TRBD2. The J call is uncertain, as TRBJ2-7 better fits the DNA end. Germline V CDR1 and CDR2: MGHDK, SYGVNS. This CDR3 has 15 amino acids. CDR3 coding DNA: TGTGCCAGCAGTGATAGCGGGATCGGGACCTACGAGCAGTACTTC. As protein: CASSDSGIGTYEQYF.

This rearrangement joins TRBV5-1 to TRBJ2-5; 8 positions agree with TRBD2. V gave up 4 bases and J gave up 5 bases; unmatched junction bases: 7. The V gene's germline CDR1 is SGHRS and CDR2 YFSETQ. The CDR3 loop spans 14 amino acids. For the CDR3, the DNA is TGCGCCAGCAGCGGAGGGACTAGTGGTGAGACCCAGTACTTC. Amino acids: CASSGGTSGETQYF.

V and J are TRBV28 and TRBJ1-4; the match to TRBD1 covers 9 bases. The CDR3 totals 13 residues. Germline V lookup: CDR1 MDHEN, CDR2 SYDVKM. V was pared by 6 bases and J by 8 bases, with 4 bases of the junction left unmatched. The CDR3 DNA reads TGTGCCAGCAGACAGGGGGCTCGGGAAAAACTGTTTTTT. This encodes CASRQGAREKLFF.

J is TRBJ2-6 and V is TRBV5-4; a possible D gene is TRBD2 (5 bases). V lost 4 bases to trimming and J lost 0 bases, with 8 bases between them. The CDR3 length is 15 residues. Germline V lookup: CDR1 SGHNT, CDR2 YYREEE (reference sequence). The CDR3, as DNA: TGTGCCAGCAGCCAACTAGACTCTGGGGCCAACGTCCTGACTTTC. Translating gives CASSQLDSGANVLTF.

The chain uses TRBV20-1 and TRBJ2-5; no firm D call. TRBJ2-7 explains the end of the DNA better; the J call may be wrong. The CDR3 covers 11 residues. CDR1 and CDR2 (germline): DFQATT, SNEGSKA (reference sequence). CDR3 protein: CSADPTREQYF. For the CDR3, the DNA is TGCAGTGCTGACCCTACACGCGAGCAGTACTTC.

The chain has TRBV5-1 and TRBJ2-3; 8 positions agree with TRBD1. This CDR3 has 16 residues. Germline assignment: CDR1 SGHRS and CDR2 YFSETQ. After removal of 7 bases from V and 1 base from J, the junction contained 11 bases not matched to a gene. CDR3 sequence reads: CASYGAKQGGTDTQYF. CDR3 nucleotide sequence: TGCGCCAGCTATGGGGCGAAACAGGGGGGCACAGATACGCAGTATTTT. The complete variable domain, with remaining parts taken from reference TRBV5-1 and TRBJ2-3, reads KAGVTQTPRYLIKTRGQQVTLSCSPISGHRSVSWYQQTPGQGLQFLFEYFSETQRNKGNFPGRFSGRQFSNSRSEMNVSTLELGDSALYLCASYGAKQGGTDTQYFGPGTRLTVL.

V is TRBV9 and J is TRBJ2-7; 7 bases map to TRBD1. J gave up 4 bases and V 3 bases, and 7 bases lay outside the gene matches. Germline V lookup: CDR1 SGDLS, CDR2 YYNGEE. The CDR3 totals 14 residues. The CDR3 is CASSAQGSRYEQYF. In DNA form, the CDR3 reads TGTGCCAGCAGCGCACAGGGGTCACGTTACGAGCAGTACTTC. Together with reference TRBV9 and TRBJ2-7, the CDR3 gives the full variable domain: DSGVTQTPKHLITATGQRVTLRCSPRSGDLSVYWYQQSLDQGLQFLIQYYNGEERAKGNILERFSAQQFPDLHSELNLSSLELGDSALYFCASSAQGSRYEQYFGPGTRLTVT.

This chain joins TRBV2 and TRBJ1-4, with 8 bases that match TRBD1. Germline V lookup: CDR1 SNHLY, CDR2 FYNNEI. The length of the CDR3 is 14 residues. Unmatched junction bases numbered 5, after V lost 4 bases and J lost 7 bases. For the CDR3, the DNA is TGTGCCAGCAGTGTGGGGACAGGCGGTGAAAAACTGTTTTTT. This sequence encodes CASSVGTGGEKLFF.